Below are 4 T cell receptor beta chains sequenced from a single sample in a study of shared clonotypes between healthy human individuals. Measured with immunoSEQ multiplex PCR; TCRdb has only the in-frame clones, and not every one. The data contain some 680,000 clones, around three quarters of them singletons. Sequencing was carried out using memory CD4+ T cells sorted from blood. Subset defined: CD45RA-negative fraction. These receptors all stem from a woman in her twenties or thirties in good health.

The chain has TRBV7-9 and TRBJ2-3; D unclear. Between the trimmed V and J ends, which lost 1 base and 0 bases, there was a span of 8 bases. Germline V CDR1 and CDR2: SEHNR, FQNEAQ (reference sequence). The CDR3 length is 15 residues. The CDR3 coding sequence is TGTGCCAGCAGCTTAGGGTCGCGGAGCACAGATACGCAGTATTTT. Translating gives CASSLGSRSTDTQYF. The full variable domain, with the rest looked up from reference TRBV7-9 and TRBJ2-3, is DTGVSQNPRHKITKRGQNVTFRCDPISEHNRLYWYRQTLGQGPEFLTYFQNEAQLEKSRLLSDRFSAERPKGSFSTLEIQRTEQGDSAMYLCASSLGSRSTDTQYFGPGTRLTVL.

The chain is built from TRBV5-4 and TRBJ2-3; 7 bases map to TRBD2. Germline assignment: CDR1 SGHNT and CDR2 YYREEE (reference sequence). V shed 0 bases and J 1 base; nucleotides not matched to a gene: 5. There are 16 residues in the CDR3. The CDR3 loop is CASSLDAGAGTDTQYF. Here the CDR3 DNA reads TGTGCCAGCAGCTTGGATGCGGGAGCGGGCACAGATACGCAGTATTTT.

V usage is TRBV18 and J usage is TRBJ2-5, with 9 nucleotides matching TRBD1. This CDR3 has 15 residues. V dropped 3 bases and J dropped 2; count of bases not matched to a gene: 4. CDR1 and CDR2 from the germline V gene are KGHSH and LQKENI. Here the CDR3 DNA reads TGTGCCAGCTCACCGGGACAGGGCCGACAAGAGACCCAGTACTTC. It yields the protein CASSPGQGRQETQYF.

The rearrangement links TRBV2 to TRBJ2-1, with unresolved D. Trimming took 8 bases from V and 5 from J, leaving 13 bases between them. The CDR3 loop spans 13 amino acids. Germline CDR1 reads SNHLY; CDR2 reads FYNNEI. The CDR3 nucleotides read TGTGCCAGCGTCCCTGTGTGGAACAATGAGCAGTTCTTC. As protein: CASVPVWNNEQFF.